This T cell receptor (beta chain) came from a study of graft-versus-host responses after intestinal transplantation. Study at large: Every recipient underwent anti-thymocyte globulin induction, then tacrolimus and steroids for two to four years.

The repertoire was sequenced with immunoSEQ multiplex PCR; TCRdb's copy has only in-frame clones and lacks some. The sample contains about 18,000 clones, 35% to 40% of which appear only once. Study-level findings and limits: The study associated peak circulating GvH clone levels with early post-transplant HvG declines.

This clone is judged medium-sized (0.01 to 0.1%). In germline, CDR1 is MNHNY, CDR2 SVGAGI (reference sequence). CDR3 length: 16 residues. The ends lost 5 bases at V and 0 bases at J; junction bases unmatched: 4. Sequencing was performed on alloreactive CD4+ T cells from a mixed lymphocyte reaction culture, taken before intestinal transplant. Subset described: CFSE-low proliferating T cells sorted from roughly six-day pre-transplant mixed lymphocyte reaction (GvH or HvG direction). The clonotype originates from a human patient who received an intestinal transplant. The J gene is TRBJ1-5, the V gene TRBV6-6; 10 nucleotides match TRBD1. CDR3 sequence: CASSPRQGASNQPQHF. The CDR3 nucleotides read TGTGCCAGCAGTCCCAGACAGGGGGCTAGCAATCAGCCCCAGCATTTT.